This entry is about one T cell receptor (beta chain). V was trimmed by 6 bases and J by 3 bases, leaving 12 bases between them. CDR1 and CDR2 from the germline V gene are MDHEN and SYDVKM. The CDR3 has 13 amino acids. This sample is part of a study of T-cell reconstitution after alpha-beta-depleted transplantation in children. Researchers prepared the TCRbeta library using unique molecular identifiers, the study reports. Each CDR3 protein is one row after TCRdb ran MiXCR on the PCR reads. The sample lists 330,000 or so distinct CDR3 sequences; 9% to 12% were seen once. Here the sequenced sample was PBMCs from the stem cell graft donor, taken from the stem cell graft. This sequence was found in a human donor who donated a stem cell graft to a child with acute lymphoblastic leukemia. The chain uses TRBV28 and TRBJ2-7; D uncertain. CDR3 region: CASSSDPGYEQYF. For the CDR3, the DNA is TGTGCCAGCAGCTCTGACCCTGGCTACGAGCAGTACTTC.